The source of this T cell receptor (beta chain) is a study of blood T cells in healthy people across ages. General observations from the study: Diversity figures derived from one million T cells were judged to underestimate the true value. A roughly linear age-dependent decrease characterized TCR beta diversity per million T cells.

Germline lookup yields CDR1 MNHEY and CDR2 SVGEGT. The trim removed 1 base at V and 1 base at J, leaving 23 bases unmatched. The CDR3 spans 23 residues. For the second PCR, which ran for roughly 6 to 12 cycles, a sample-barcoded 5' primer and a J-beta primer mix were used. Using its own MiXCR run on the 5' RACE reads, TCRdb lists one record per CDR3 protein. The repertoire holds around 1,800,000 distinct CDR3 sequences, about 39% seen once, with roughly 24% in the top ten. Concerning this clonotype: The target antigen is unknown.

It was ten milliliters of peripheral blood that were drawn from each donor. The TCR was taken from a human donor in good health. The source material was blood. This chain uses TRBV6-2 or TRBV6-3 with TRBJ2-1, with TRBD2 identical over 9 bases. Here the CDR3 reads CASSYFPVWAGGGAKESYNEQFF. The CDR3 region has the DNA TGTGCCAGCAGTTACTTCCCAGTATGGGCTGGCGGGGGGGCTAAAGAGTCCTACAATGAGCAGTTCTTC.